The T cell receptor beta chain described here comes from a study of patients and donors after allogeneic stem cell transplantation. The germline V gene encodes CDR1 MNHNS and CDR2 SASEGT. The CDR3 length is 15 residues. V was pared by 7 bases and J by 1 base, with 13 bases between. MiXCR, run by TCRdb on the RT-PCR reads, gives a single entry per CDR3 protein. The sample shows some 880,000 distinct CDR3 sequences, 18% of them seen only once. The TCR was taken from a human donor who was either an allogeneic HSCT recipient or a stem cell or donor lymphocyte infusion donor (not recorded which). It is not recorded whose cells these are; they may come from a transplant donor. V usage is TRBV6-1 and J usage is TRBJ2-2, with D possibly TRBD1 on 5 matching bases. Sequenced: blood, either unsorted or a sorted T cell fraction (not recorded which). The CDR3 nucleotides read TGTGCCAGCACCTGGCGGCAGGGGAACACCGGGGAGCTGTTTTTT. Translation gives CASTWRQGNTGELFF.